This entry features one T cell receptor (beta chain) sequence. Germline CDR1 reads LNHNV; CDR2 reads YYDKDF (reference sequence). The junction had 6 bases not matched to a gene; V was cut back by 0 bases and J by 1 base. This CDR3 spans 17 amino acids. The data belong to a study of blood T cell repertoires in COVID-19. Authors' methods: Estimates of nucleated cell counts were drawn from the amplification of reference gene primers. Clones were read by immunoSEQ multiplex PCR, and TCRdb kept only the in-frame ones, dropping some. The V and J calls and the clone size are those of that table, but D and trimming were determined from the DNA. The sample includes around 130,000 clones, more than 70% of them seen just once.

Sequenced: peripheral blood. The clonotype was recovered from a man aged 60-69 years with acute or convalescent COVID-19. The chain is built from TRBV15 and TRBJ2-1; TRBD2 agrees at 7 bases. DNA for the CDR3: TGTGCCACCAGCAGAGATCGTCTAGCGGTATCCTACAATGAGCAGTTCTTC. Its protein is CATSRDRLAVSYNEQFF.